The 25 T cell receptor beta chains in this list originate from one sample, sequenced in a study of T cell responses to AZD1222 COVID-19 vaccine. TCRdb's copy holds only in-frame clones and misses some; the assay was immunoSEQ multiplex PCR. The data hold about 150,000 clones, with 92% observed a single time. Sequenced material: peripheral blood, taken on day 0 of AZD1222 vaccination. These TCRs come from an adult in good health.

The chain employs TRBV19 and TRBJ1-1; 8 nucleotides match TRBD1. With 7 bases clipped from V and 1 base from J, the junction kept 14 bases outside the gene matches. This CDR3 is 17 amino acids long. Germline assignment: CDR1 LNHDA and CDR2 SQIVND (reference sequence). This CDR3 reads CASTPIGSGGKNTEAFF. Written as DNA, the CDR3 is TGTGCCAGTACCCCCATCGGTTCAGGGGGCAAGAACACTGAAGCTTTCTTT.

The chain carries TRBV19 and TRBJ1-5; D remains ambiguous. The CDR3 length is 10 residues. V lost 8 bases, J lost 11 bases, and 10 bases lay in between. The germline gives CDR1 LNHDA, CDR2 SQIVND (reference sequence). The CDR3 nucleotides are TGTGCCAGTGGACGTCCAGCCCAGCATTTT. Its translation is CASGRPAQHF. Full variable domain (rest looked up from reference TRBV19 and TRBJ1-5): DGGITQSPKYLFRKEGQNVTLSCEQNLNHDAMYWYRQDPGQGLRLIYYSQIVNDFQKGDIAEGYSVSREKKESFPLTVTSAQKNPTAFYLCASGRPAQHFGDGTRLSIL.

J is TRBJ2-7 and V is TRBV7-9; a weak D match, TRBD2 (5 bases). Trimming cost V 5 bases and J 7 bases, with 12 bases left between them. Per the germline V gene, CDR1 is SEHNR and CDR2 is FQNEAQ (reference sequence). The CDR3 spans 12 residues. DNA of the CDR3: TGTGCCAGCAGCCCGGATTGGGAGGAGCAGTACTTC. It is translated as CASSPDWEEQYF.

The V and J genes are TRBV29-1 and TRBJ2-1, with 8 bases fitting TRBD1. The CDR3 contains 14 residues. The junction had 8 bases not matched to a gene; V was cut back by 5 bases and J by 5 bases. The germline V gene encodes CDR1 SQVTM and CDR2 ANQGSEA. CDR3: CSVRTGRRDNEQFF. The CDR3 coding sequence is TGCAGCGTTCGGACAGGGCGGAGGGACAATGAGCAGTTCTTC.

J is TRBJ1-2 and V is TRBV19; D is uncertain. Germline values: CDR1 LNHDA, CDR2 SQIVND (reference sequence). V was shortened by 5 bases and J by 8 bases, with 12 bases between the two germline ends. The CDR3 loop spans 12 amino acids. The CDR3 spells CASSDLFWGYTF. DNA for the CDR3: TGTGCCAGTAGTGACCTTTTCTGGGGCTACACCTTC.

The V and J genes are TRBV7-8 and TRBJ1-2; D remains ambiguous. This CDR3 spans 15 amino acids. CDR1 and CDR2 from the germline V gene are SGHVS and FQNEAQ. V lost 1 base and J 3 bases, leaving 12 bases between the germline ends. The CDR3: CASSLVGPEDYGYTF. CDR3 sequence (DNA): TGTGCCAGCAGCTTAGTTGGGCCGGAGGACTATGGCTACACCTTC.

The CDR3 DNA reads as TGTGCCAGCAGTTACGTCCTGAACTCTGATACGCAGTATTTT. This sequence encodes CASSYVLNSDTQYF. The genes are TRBV6-5 and TRBJ2-3; D gene unclear. V was cut by 2 bases and J by 6 bases, with 12 bases left in between. From germline, CDR1 is MNHEY and CDR2 SVGAGI. There are 14 residues in the CDR3.

V and J are TRBV3-1 (or the pseudogene TRBV3-2) and TRBJ2-7; D is uncertain. Germline lookup yields CDR1 LGHDT and CDR2 YNNKEL (reference sequence). Trimming stripped 0 bases from V and 1 base from J, with 10 bases between. The CDR3 has 15 residues. The CDR3 loop reads CASSQDWATSYEQYF. DNA for the CDR3: TGTGCCAGCAGCCAAGATTGGGCGACATCCTACGAGCAGTACTTC.

This chain links TRBV5-4 with TRBJ2-5; tentatively, D is TRBD1 (6 bases). The germline V and J ends were trimmed by 4 bases and 7 bases, with 14 bases remaining between them. Germline CDR1 SGHNT, CDR2 YYREEE (reference sequence). The CDR3 is made up of 13 amino acids. Here the CDR3 DNA reads TGTGCCAGCAGCCAACAGGGTCTTGGGACCCAGTACTTC. Residues: CASSQQGLGTQYF.

The CDR3 coding sequence is TGCGCCAGCGTCGAGGCGGGGGCGCGCAGCACTGAAGCTTTCTTT. This sequence encodes CASVEAGARSTEAFF. The J gene is TRBJ1-1, the V gene TRBV4-1; possible D gene TRBD1, 6 bases. The CDR3 has 15 residues. Deletions cut 8 bases from V and 4 bases from J, with 20 bases between. The V gene's germline CDR1 is MGHRA and CDR2 YSYEKL.

CDR3 amino acids: CASSSPTSGGADTQYF. CDR3 nucleotide sequence: TGCGCCAGCAGCTCACCGACTAGCGGGGGGGCAGATACGCAGTATTTT. The J gene is TRBJ2-3, the V gene TRBV5-1; 14 nucleotides line up with TRBD2. This CDR3 comprises 16 residues. With V trimmed by 3 bases and J by 4 bases, 4 bases remained unmatched. In germline, CDR1 is SGHRS, CDR2 YFSETQ.

CDR3 DNA sequence: TGTGCCAGCAGTGAATTGGGTGAACTAGCGGGGACAACCTACGAGCAGTACTTC. Its protein product is CASSELGELAGTTYEQYF. The V gene is TRBV2, the J gene TRBJ2-7; 10 bases align to TRBD2. Germline assignment: CDR1 SNHLY and CDR2 FYNNEI. V gave up 2 bases and J gave up 2 bases; unmatched junction bases: 12. The CDR3 has 18 amino acids.

This clone has a handful of counts. The V gene is TRBV2, the J gene TRBJ1-1, with 9 bases aligning to TRBD1. The germline V gene has CDR1 SNHLY and CDR2 FYNNEI. The CDR3 sequence is 14 residues long. V was clipped by 8 bases and J by 1 base; unmatched bases: 5. The CDR3 spells CASGGQGSNTEAFF. The CDR3 DNA follows: TGTGCCAGCGGGGGACAGGGTTCGAACACTGAAGCTTTCTTT.

The J gene is TRBJ2-7, the V gene TRBV7-9; D is unresolved. With 2 bases removed from V and 5 bases from J, the gap between germline ends came to 7 bases. CDR3 length: 12 residues. Germline loops: CDR1 SEHNR, CDR2 FQNEAQ (reference sequence). The CDR3 is CASSLTINEQYF. CDR3 nucleotide sequence: TGTGCCAGCAGCTTAACGATAAACGAGCAGTACTTC.

The rearrangement uses TRBV5-1 and TRBJ1-1; a weak D match, TRBD1 (5 bases). V shed 4 bases and J shed 11 bases, with 18 bases lying between them. In germline, CDR1 is SGHRS, CDR2 YFSETQ. The CDR3 is 13 residues long. Here the CDR3 DNA reads TGCGCCAGCAGCACCGGGACCGGGGATGGGGCTTTCTTT. Translation: CASSTGTGDGAFF.

V usage is TRBV28 and J usage is TRBJ2-1; 7 positions agree with TRBD2. V shed 8 bases, J shed 2 bases, and the junction held 3 bases outside the gene matches. This CDR3 has 13 amino acids. Germline CDR1 MDHEN, CDR2 SYDVKM. DNA for the CDR3: TGTGCCAGCCATGGACTAGCCTACAATGAGCAGTTCTTC. Its translation is CASHGLAYNEQFF.

V usage is TRBV5-6 and J usage is TRBJ2-7, with 8 bases identical to TRBD1. Germline loops: CDR1 SGHDT, CDR2 YYEEEE. The length of the CDR3 is 14 residues. V gave up 2 bases and J gave up 7 bases; unmatched junction bases: 8. CDR3 nucleotide sequence: TGTGCCAGCAGCTTTGACAGGGGATCGCGGGAGCAGTACTTC. Translating it yields CASSFDRGSREQYF.

The chain is built from TRBV21-1 and TRBJ2-5. TRBV21-1 is recorded as a pseudogene. The CDR3 is made up of 20 amino acids. CDR3 sequence: CASSKKVLRMGPMYQETQYF. The CDR3, as DNA: TGTGCCAGCAGCAAAAAAGTATTACGAATGGGACCGATGTACCAAGAGACCCAGTACTTC.

This clone occurred a few times. The chain carries TRBV27 and TRBJ1-3, with a possible D match to TRBD1 (5 bases). Germline-derived CDR1 and CDR2 are MNHEY and SMNVEV (reference sequence). This CDR3 contains 13 residues. V dropped 8 bases and J dropped 4 bases, with 12 bases sitting between them. CDR3 protein: CASARVGGNTIYF. The CDR3 bases are TGTGCCAGCGCCAGGGTTGGCGGAAACACCATATATTTT.

The rearrangement joins TRBV11-2 to TRBJ1-1; D not resolved. Germline loops: CDR1 SGHAT, CDR2 FQNNGV. The CDR3 is 13 residues long. V lost 5 bases and J lost 3, with 10 bases in between. The CDR3 loop reads CASSPSGDTEAFF. The DNA for the CDR3 is TGTGCCAGCAGCCCCAGCGGGGACACTGAAGCTTTCTTT.

J is TRBJ2-3 and V is TRBV9, with 11 bases aligning to TRBD1. The CDR3 covers 14 residues. The trim removed 5 bases at V and 5 bases at J, leaving 4 bases unmatched. Germline CDR1 SGDLS, CDR2 YYNGEE. The CDR3: CASRRTGGGDTQYF. As DNA, the CDR3 is TGTGCCAGCAGGCGGACAGGGGGCGGAGATACGCAGTATTTT.

The genes are TRBV18 and TRBJ1-1; a possible D gene is TRBD1 (5 bases). Trimming removed 3 bases at V and 3 bases at J, with 11 bases between. The CDR3 sequence is 14 residues long. The germline V gene encodes CDR1 KGHSH and CDR2 LQKENI. As DNA, the CDR3 is TGTGCCAGCTCACCGGGACCGGATTACACTGAAGCTTTCTTT. Encoded protein: CASSPGPDYTEAFF.

CDR3 region: CASSLVLGQSGDGNIQYF. The CDR3 DNA reads as TGTGCCAGCAGCTTAGTCCTCGGGCAGTCGGGTGACGGAAACATTCAGTACTTC. The genes are TRBV11-2 and TRBJ2-4, with unresolved D. V was clipped by 1 base and J by 6 bases, with 22 bases between them. Per the germline V gene, CDR1 is SGHAT and CDR2 is FQNNGV. There are 18 residues in the CDR3. Drawing the rest from reference TRBV11-2 and TRBJ2-4, the complete variable domain is EAGVAQSPRYKIIEKRQSVAFWCNPISGHATLYWYQQILGQGPKLLIQFQNNGVVDDSQLPKDRFSAERLKGVDSTLKIQPAKLEDSAVYLCASSLVLGQSGDGNIQYFGAGTRLSVL.

As concerns this clone: A junction boundary mismatches the germline segment, possibly from a read error. The V call is TRBV9, the J call TRBJ2-3, with 14 positions matching TRBD2. The CDR3 consists of 13 residues. Germline loops: CDR1 SGDLS, CDR2 YYNGEE. In DNA, the CDR3 is TGTGCCAGCAGCGGGACTAGCGGGGGGCTCGGAAATTTT. It specifies CASSGTSGGLGNF. Filled out from reference TRBV9 and TRBJ2-3, the complete variable domain reads DSGVTQTPKHLITATGQRVTLRCSPRSGDLSVYWYQQSLDQGLQFLIQYYNGEERAKGNILERFSAQQFPDLHSELNLSSLELGDSALYFCASSGTSGGLGNFGPGTRLTVL.

The rearrangement links TRBV7-9 to TRBJ2-5, with 8 bases fitting TRBD1. Germline V CDR1 and CDR2: SEHNR, FQNEAQ (reference sequence). The CDR3 runs 15 residues. The J segment lost 5 bases and the V segment lost 5 bases, leaving 10 bases of the junction unmatched. CDR3 DNA: TGTGCCAGCAGCCTAACGACAGGGGTGAGGGAGACCCAGTACTTC. Translation: CASSLTTGVRETQYF.